This record covers a single T cell receptor beta chain. Time point in this sample: patch test 1, 2 weeks after DPC sensitization. Sample treatment: therapeutic diphenylcyclopropenone sensitization with weekly scalp DPC. The sample is drawn from a study of human T cells and chemical hapten exposure. TCRdb fed the RACE reads into MiXCR, producing one record per CDR3 protein. The data show 150,000 to 200,000 distinct CDR3 sequences, more than 12% seen once. This sequence originates from a woman aged 25 to 45 with alopecia areata. Some clones in this sample may be carry-over from other donors' samples. Sequencing was performed on whole blood, taken in connection with sensitization to the hapten diphenylcyclopropenone (DPC).

CDR3 DNA sequence: TGTGCCAGCAGTGAAGAGGGCAGGGTGGCTGAAGCTTTCTTT. Translating gives CASSEEGRVAEAFF. The chain is built from TRBV2 and TRBJ1-1; TRBD1 is a possible D gene (5 bases). The V end was cut by 1 base, the J end by 6 bases, with 12 bases between. CDR1 and CDR2 from the germline V gene are SNHLY and FYNNEI. The CDR3 covers 14 residues.